These 19 T cell receptor beta chains originate from one sample sequenced in a study of blood T cell repertoires in COVID-19. The assay was immunoSEQ multiplex PCR, and TCRdb's table has in-frame clones only and misses some. The table has fewer than 200,000 clones, roughly 80% seen once; the top ten hold around 9.9%. Input material: peripheral blood. These receptors all stem from a man aged 65 to 79 with active or convalescent COVID-19.

The J gene is TRBJ1-5, the V gene TRBV18; TRBD1 matches 11 bases. The CDR3 is made up of 16 amino acids. The J segment lost 2 bases and the V segment lost 3 bases, leaving 3 bases of the junction unmatched. Germline V gene lookup returns CDR1 KGHSH and CDR2 LQKENI. CDR3 nucleotide sequence: TGTGCCAGCTCACCCGGGACAGGGGGAGGCAATCAGCCCCAGCATTTT. Its protein is CASSPGTGGGNQPQHF.

V and J are TRBV25-1 and TRBJ1-5, with a possible D match to TRBD1 (5 bases). The ends were cut back, 2 bases at V and 2 bases at J, with 16 bases in the middle. The germline CDR1 and CDR2 sequences are MGHDK and SYGVNS. This CDR3 is built from 17 residues. The CDR3 nucleotides are TGTGCCAGCAGTGAAGGTTCCGGGGGTTATCGCAATCAGCCCCAGCATTTT. As protein: CASSEGSGGYRNQPQHF.

This chain connects TRBV7-6 to TRBJ2-1, with 14 bases identical to TRBD2. After removal of 9 bases from V and 8 bases from J, the junction contained 12 bases not matched to a gene. CDR1 and CDR2 from the germline V gene are SGHVS and FNYEAQ. The CDR3 is 16 residues long. The CDR3 DNA is TGTGCCAGTCACCGGGGACTAGCGGGAGAATTAGATGAGCAGTTCTTC. Its protein product is CASHRGLAGELDEQFF.

J is TRBJ1-1 and V is TRBV5-4; 7 nucleotides match TRBD1. This CDR3 is built from 14 residues. The junction had 2 bases not matched to a gene; V was cut back by 2 bases and J by 1 base. From germline, CDR1 is SGHNT and CDR2 YYREEE (reference sequence). CDR3 DNA: TGTGCCAGCAGCTTCAGACAGGGGAACACTGAAGCTTTCTTT. It yields the protein CASSFRQGNTEAFF.

This chain links TRBV28 with TRBJ2-1; TRBD2 matches at 7 bases. The CDR3 consists of 15 residues. Germline CDR1 is MDHEN and CDR2 is SYDVKM. The V and J ends lost 5 bases and 8 bases, in that order; junction bases with no gene match: 12. CDR3 protein: CASSVGTTSYYEQFF. The CDR3 DNA is TGTGCCAGCAGTGTGGGGACTACGAGCTATTATGAGCAGTTCTTC. The variable domain in full, with the rest retrieved from reference TRBV28 and TRBJ2-1, is DVKVTQSSRYLVKRTGEKVFLECVQDMDHENMFWYRQDPGLGLRLIYFSYDVKMKEKGDIPEGYSVSREKKERFSLILESASTNQTSMYLCASSVGTTSYYEQFFGPGTRLTVL.

CDR3 in DNA: TGTGCCAGTAGTAGACAGGGGGGTCCCGGGGAGCTGTTTTTT. Residues: CASSRQGGPGELFF. The V and J genes are TRBV19 and TRBJ2-2, with 9 bases lining up with TRBD1. The CDR3 runs 14 residues. The germline CDR1 and CDR2 sequences are LNHDA and SQIVND (reference sequence). J gave up 6 bases and V 4 bases, and 3 bases lay outside the gene matches.

The J gene is TRBJ1-2, the V gene TRBV2; D gene unclear. The germline V gene has CDR1 SNHLY and CDR2 FYNNEI. The CDR3 length is 14 residues. V was trimmed by 6 bases and J by 1 base, leaving 12 bases between them. The CDR3 sequence: CASRATGNNYGYTF. In DNA, the CDR3 is TGTGCCAGCAGGGCGACTGGTAATAACTATGGCTACACCTTC.

This clone was picked up one time. The chain employs TRBV27 and TRBJ2-3; possible D gene TRBD1, 7 bases. Trimming took 2 bases from V and 4 from J, leaving 10 bases between them. Germline V gene sequence: CDR1 MNHEY, CDR2 SMNVEV (reference sequence). CDR3 length: 14 residues. DNA for the CDR3: TGTGCCAGCAGTTTACGCAGGGGGGCAGATACGCAGTATTTT. This encodes CASSLRRGADTQYF.

This sequence joins TRBV4-2 and TRBJ2-6; 14 bases are shared with TRBD2. Germline V lookup: CDR1 LGHNA, CDR2 YNFKEQ. J lost 3 bases, V lost 2 bases, and 6 bases had no gene match. The CDR3 is 19 residues long. The CDR3 reads CASSQRGGLAGVGANVLTF. DNA for the CDR3: TGTGCCAGCAGCCAAAGGGGGGGACTAGCGGGAGTTGGGGCCAACGTCCTGACTTTC.

The CDR3 spells CASTHDRGHEQYF. The DNA of the CDR3 is TGTGCCAGCACCCATGACAGGGGCCACGAGCAGTACTTC. The chain combines TRBV27 with TRBJ2-7; 8 bases fit TRBD1. The CDR3 totals 13 residues. J was trimmed by 5 bases and V by 7 bases; bases with no gene match: 7. Germline values: CDR1 MNHEY, CDR2 SMNVEV (reference sequence).

This clone was counted a single time. The rearrangement joins TRBV15 to TRBJ2-2; no reliable D call. The CDR3 length is 16 residues. The V end was cut by 5 bases, the J end by 1 base, with 14 bases between. Germline loops: CDR1 LNHNV, CDR2 YYDKDF (reference sequence). The CDR3 loop reads CATSARTLKNTGELFF. The CDR3 region has the DNA TGTGCCACCAGCGCACGTACATTAAAGAACACCGGGGAGCTGTTTTTT.

This chain uses TRBV5-6 with TRBJ1-5, with 9 nucleotides matching TRBD1. This CDR3 spans 16 amino acids. Germline-derived CDR1 and CDR2 are SGHDT and YYEEEE. The trim removed 3 bases at V and 4 bases at J, leaving 8 bases unmatched. CDR3 coding DNA: TGTGCCAGCAGCTCCTTACGGGACAGGGCGAATCAGCCCCAGCATTTT. It yields the protein CASSSLRDRANQPQHF.

The J gene is TRBJ2-7, the V gene TRBV7-3; TRBD1 matches 11 bases. Germline CDR1 reads SGHTA; CDR2 reads FQGTGA. J lost 7 bases, V lost 5 bases, and 10 bases had no gene match. The CDR3 runs to 15 residues. Written as DNA, the CDR3 is TGTGCCAGCAGCATAGGGGGACAGGGGGAACGAGAGCAGTACTTC. Translation: CASSIGGQGEREQYF.

This clone appeared a few times. The rearrangement links TRBV5-1 to TRBJ2-7; D might be TRBD1 (6 bases). Trimming took 0 bases from V and 4 from J, leaving 11 bases between them. Germline CDR1 and CDR2: SGHRS and YFSETQ. This CDR3 comprises 14 residues. The CDR3 region is CASSLAGRGYEQYF. The CDR3 nucleotides are TGCGCCAGCAGCTTGGCGGGCAGGGGATACGAGCAGTACTTC.

The rearrangement uses TRBV6-5 and TRBJ1-1; tentatively, D is TRBD1 (6 bases). Germline V gene sequence: CDR1 MNHEY, CDR2 SVGAGI. This CDR3 region has 15 residues. V gave up 1 base and J gave up 11 bases, with 20 bases separating them. The CDR3, as DNA: TGTGCCAGCAGTTACTGCGACAGGATGATCTGTGGGGCTTTCTTT. Its protein is CASSYCDRMICGAFF.

The rearrangement joins TRBV11-3 to TRBJ2-1; 9 bases agree with TRBD2. This CDR3 has 17 residues. V trimming: 5 bases; J trimming: 4 bases; junction bases outside the gene matches: 12. CDR1 is SGHNT and CDR2 is YENEEA in the germline V gene. CDR3 in DNA: TGTGCCAGCAGCCCCACGGGGTCACTAGCGGGTTACAATGAGCAGTTCTTC. It codes for CASSPTGSLAGYNEQFF.

V gene TRBV27 combines with J gene TRBJ2-6, with D perhaps matching TRBD2 (5 bases). The CDR3 totals 16 residues. V was cut by 5 bases and J by 0 bases, with 11 bases left in between. Per germline, CDR1 MNHEY and CDR2 SMNVEV (reference sequence). CDR3 protein: CASSLRGISGANVLTF. The CDR3 coding sequence is TGTGCCAGCAGTCTGCGAGGGATCTCTGGGGCCAACGTCCTGACTTTC. The variable domain in full, completed from reference TRBV27 and TRBJ2-6, reads EAQVTQNPRYLITVTGKKLTVTCSQNMNHEYMSWYRQDPGLGLRQIYYSMNVEVTDKGDVPEGYKVSRKEKRNFPLILESPSPNQTSLYFCASSLRGISGANVLTFGAGSRLTVL.

The rearrangement uses TRBV30 and TRBJ2-7; D call uncertain. The CDR3 totals 14 residues. Germline CDR1 and CDR2: GTSNPN and SVGIG (reference sequence). V was clipped by 1 base and J by 3 bases, with 13 bases between them. The CDR3 reads CAWSGAQKDYEQYF. CDR3 nucleotides: TGTGCCTGGAGTGGGGCCCAGAAAGACTACGAGCAGTACTTC.

The genes are TRBV11-2 and TRBJ2-7, with D perhaps matching TRBD2 (5 bases). Trimming left V 5 bases short and J 3 bases short, with 14 bases between. The CDR3 is 14 amino acids. The germline V gene encodes CDR1 SGHAT and CDR2 FQNNGV. The DNA of the CDR3 is TGTGCCAGCAGCCTCCAGACCGGGATCTACGAGCAGTACTTC. As protein: CASSLQTGIYEQYF.